A selection of T cell receptor beta chains follows, all from one sample in a study of graft-versus-host responses after intestinal transplantation. Assay: immunoSEQ multiplex PCR; the TCRdb copy retains only in-frame clones and omits some. The top ten clones hold 0.83% of a sample with 84,000 or so clones, approximately 82% of them seen once. Their specific antigens are unknown. Specimen: unstimulated CD4+ T cells sorted from spleen or lymph node cells, collected before intestinal transplant. The receptors originated from a human donor who received an intestinal transplant. The CDR3 runs from the conserved cysteine through the conserved F or W. D genes are given only for firm matches. Clone sizes are given selectively: once, few, many, or a class where the clone is expanded.

D,J,V,size,DNA,CDR3
TRBD2,TRBJ2-7,TRBV13,NA,TGTGCCAGCAGCCGCGCCCGGACTAGCGGGAGCTTCTCCTACGAGCAGTACTTC,CASSRARTSGSFSYEQYF
TRBD2,TRBJ2-3,TRBV30,NA,TGTGCCTGGAGTGTGCCGGGACTAGCGAGCACAGATACGCAGTATTTT,CAWSVPGLASTDTQYF
NA,TRBJ1-1,TRBV27,NA,TGTGCCAGCAGACCAATCAACAGGAAGAACACTGAAGCTTTCTTT,CASRPINRKNTEAFF
NA,TRBJ2-3,TRBV5-6,NA,TGTGCCAGCAGCTTGGGCCTAGGGGTAACAGATACGCAGTATTTT,CASSLGLGVTDTQYF
NA,TRBJ2-1,TRBV7-9,NA,TGTGCCAGCAGCTTAGGTTCAGATGAGCAGTTCTTC,CASSLGSDEQFF
NA,TRBJ1-1,TRBV6-5,few,TGTGCCAGCAGTTCCGTCCGCCAGGGTTCCCCTGAAGCTTTCTTT,CASSSVRQGSPEAFF
TRBD2,TRBJ2-1,TRBV30,NA,TGTGCCTGGAGTTCCCCGGGGAGGGATATGTACAATGAGCAGTTCTTC,CAWSSPGRDMYNEQFF
TRBD2,TRBJ2-5,TRBV5-1,NA,TGCGCCAGCAGCCCCGGACTAGCGGGAGGAGAAGAGACCCAGTACTTC,CASSPGLAGGEETQYF
TRBD1,TRBJ1-4,TRBV7-9,NA,TGTGCCAGCAGCCTAGACAGGGGAACCGAAAAACTGTTTTTT,CASSLDRGTEKLFF
TRBD1,TRBJ2-6,TRBV19,NA,TGTGCCAGTAGTAGCCGGGACAGGGCTCTCTCTGGGGCCAACGTCCTGACTTTC,CASSSRDRALSGANVLTF
NA,TRBJ2-1,TRBV5-6,NA,TGTGCCAGCAGCTTGGATCGGGTTGAGCAGTTCTTC,CASSLDRVEQFF
TRBD1,TRBJ2-7,TRBV7-2,NA,TGTGCCAGCAGCTTAGTTCCAGGGGGATACGAGCAGTACTTC,CASSLVPGGYEQYF
TRBD2,TRBJ2-1,TRBV7-2,NA,TGTGCCAGCAGCCCCCCGGGGAGGGGCCAGTTCTTC,CASSPPGRGQFF
TRBD1,TRBJ2-7,TRBV5-1,NA,TGCGCCAGCAGCTTGCCCGAGGGGACAGGGAGCTACGAGCAGTACTTC,CASSLPEGTGSYEQYF
TRBD2,TRBJ2-1,TRBV27,NA,TGTGCCAGCAGCAGACTAGCGGGGTCCTGGGAGCAGTTCTTC,CASSRLAGSWEQFF
TRBD2,TRBJ2-1,TRBV13,NA,TGTGCCAGCAGCTTAGGCCTAACTAGCGGGGGGCGGGACAATGAGCAGTTCTTC,CASSLGLTSGGRDNEQFF
NA,TRBJ2-3,TRBV28,NA,TGTGCCAGCAGCCCCGACAGTACAGATACGCAGTATTTT,CASSPDSTDTQYF
TRBD1,TRBJ2-2,TRBV28,NA,TGTGCCATCGACCGGACAGGGGGAACCGGGGAGCTGTTTTTT,CAIDRTGGTGELFF
NA,TRBJ1-1,TRBV21-1,NA,TGTGCCAGCAGCAGAGACAGTCTGAACACTGAAGCTTTCTTT,CASSRDSLNTEAFF
TRBD1,TRBJ1-2,TRBV6-6,few,TGTGCCAGCAGTTACCCCAGCAGGGGGCGAGGCTATGGCTACACCTTC,CASSYPSRGRGYGYTF
TRBD1,TRBJ2-7,TRBV5-1,NA,TGCGCCAGCAGCTTGCAGGGGGCGCTTTACGAGCAGTACTTC,CASSLQGALYEQYF
NA,TRBJ1-2,TRBV7-9,NA,TGTGCCGGAGGGAGGCACGATGGCTACACCTTC,CAGGRHDGYTF
TRBD1,TRBJ2-6,TRBV9,once,TGTGTCAGCAGCACGAGACAGGGGGCGCCCGGGGTGGCCAACGTCCTGACTTTC,CVSSTRQGAPGVANVLTF
NA,TRBJ1-5,TRBV10-3,NA,TGTGCCATCAGTGAGTGGGCAGGGGCGTATAGCAATCAGCCCCAGCATTTT,CAISEWAGAYSNQPQHF
TRBD2,TRBJ2-7,TRBV2,NA,TGTGCCAGCAAGGGACTAGTTCGGTACGAGCAGTACTTC,CASKGLVRYEQYF
TRBD1,TRBJ1-2,TRBV5-5,NA,TGTGCCAGCAGCGTCAACAGGGGGGGTGGCTACACCTTC,CASSVNRGGGYTF
TRBD1,TRBJ1-1,TRBV10-3,NA,TGTGCCATCAGTGCATCCGGGACAGCGAACACTGAAGCTTTCTTT,CAISASGTANTEAFF
TRBD1,TRBJ2-7,TRBV7-6,few,TGTGCCAGCAGCCCCGGGACAGGGGGCAGGGAGCAGTACTTC,CASSPGTGGREQYF
TRBD1,TRBJ1-4,TRBV10-2,NA,TGCGCCAGCAGTGAGGGGGGGACAGTTAATGAAAAACTGTTTTTT,CASSEGGTVNEKLFF
NA,TRBJ1-5,TRBV5-5,NA,TGTGCCAGCAGCTACCCAGGGGATCAGCCCCAGCATTTT,CASSYPGDQPQHF
TRBD1,TRBJ2-7,TRBV5-5,NA,TGTGCCAGCAGCTACTGGACAGGGACCTACGAGCAGTACTTC,CASSYWTGTYEQYF
TRBD2,TRBJ2-7,TRBV4-1,NA,TGCGCCAGCAGCCAGCTGCGCGGGGGGGCCTTCGAGCAGTACTTC,CASSQLRGGAFEQYF
NA,TRBJ2-7,TRBV5-4,once,TGTGCCAGCAGCCCCGGGCGGGGCAAGTACGAGCAGTACTTC,CASSPGRGKYEQYF
NA,TRBJ2-2,TRBV6-5,NA,TGTGCCAGCAGTCTCGACACCGGGGAGCTGTTTTTT,CASSLDTGELFF
TRBD1,TRBJ1-1,TRBV7-9,NA,TGTGCCAGCAGCCCGGACAGGGCAAGGTGGGGAAACACTGAAGCTTTCTTT,CASSPDRARWGNTEAFF
TRBD2,TRBJ2-1,TRBV7-3,NA,TGTGCCAGCAGCCGTAGCGGGATTACGAATGAGCAGTTCTTC,CASSRSGITNEQFF
TRBD2,TRBJ2-3,TRBV29-1,NA,TGCAGCGTTCGGACTAGCGGGCGAGGCACAGATACGCAGTATTTT,CSVRTSGRGTDTQYF
NA,TRBJ2-3,TRBV5-6,NA,TGTGCCAGCAGCTTGTATCAGGGGCTCTCCCCTACGCAGTATTTT,CASSLYQGLSPTQYF
NA,TRBJ1-5,TRBV27,NA,TGTGCCAGCAGTCCTGGGCAGGCCCGCAATCAGCCCCAGCATTTT,CASSPGQARNQPQHF
TRBD1,TRBJ1-1,TRBV28,NA,TGTGCCAGCAGTTCACAGGGGTGGAGCACTGAAGCTTTCTTT,CASSSQGWSTEAFF
NA,TRBJ2-7,TRBV6-1,NA,TGTGCCAGCAGTTATTTGGGGGGTTGGTACGAGCAGTACTTC,CASSYLGGWYEQYF
NA,TRBJ1-6,TRBV5-1,NA,TGCGCCAGCAGCCGCACACGCCAGGGGAACAATTCACCCCTCCACTTT,CASSRTRQGNNSPLHF
NA,TRBJ2-5,TRBV27,NA,TGTGCCAGCAGTTCCCGACAGCAAGAGACCCAGTACTTC,CASSSRQQETQYF
NA,TRBJ1-5,TRBV9,NA,TGTGCCAGCAGCGTAGGGGGCACCGATCAGCCCCAGCATTTT,CASSVGGTDQPQHF
TRBD2,TRBJ2-1,TRBV28,NA,TGTGCCAGCAGATCATCGGGGGGGGCCCGCGGTGAGCAGTTCTTC,CASRSSGGARGEQFF
NA,TRBJ2-3,TRBV19,NA,TGTGCCAGTAGTTCCCGAGGCCTCACAGATACGCAGTATTTT,CASSSRGLTDTQYF
NA,TRBJ1-4,TRBV5-1,NA,TGCGCCAGCAGCTCCTACGACAGAAGGGAAAAACTGTTTTTT,CASSSYDRREKLFF
TRBD2,TRBJ2-1,TRBV6-5,NA,TGTGCCAGCACCCCCCCCACTAGCGGGGGTAAAGAGCAGTTCTTC,CASTPPTSGGKEQFF
NA,TRBJ1-5,TRBV21-1,NA,TGTGCCAGCAGCAAAGCGGGGACTCCGGAGGAATATAGCAATCAGCCCCAGCATTTT,CASSKAGTPEEYSNQPQHF
TRBD1,TRBJ2-1,TRBV5-1,once,TGCGCCAGCAGCGCAATCCTACAGGGGGGATACAATGAGCAGTTCTTC,CASSAILQGGYNEQFF
NA,TRBJ1-2,TRBV19,NA,TGTGCCAGTAGTATACGGAGCTATGGCTACACCTTC,CASSIRSYGYTF
NA,TRBJ2-7,TRBV2,few,TGTGCCAGCAATCTCGTGTATTCCTACGAGCAGTACTTC,CASNLVYSYEQYF
NA,TRBJ2-4,TRBV21-1,NA,TGTGCCAACGTCGCGATGAGGGGGGGGTTAGCCAAAAACATTCAGTACTTC,CANVAMRGGLAKNIQYF
TRBD1,TRBJ1-1,TRBV11-1,NA,TGTGCCAGCAGCCGCCCCGGGACAGGGAACACTGAAGCTTTCTTT,CASSRPGTGNTEAFF
NA,TRBJ2-1,TRBV9,NA,TGTGCCAGCAGCTCGAACCAGGACTGGATTTACAATGAGCAGTTCTTC,CASSSNQDWIYNEQFF